The 10 T cell receptor beta chains listed next were all sequenced from one sample in a study of cytomegalovirus exposure and HLA in healthy donors. The method was immunoSEQ multiplex PCR; TCRdb's version includes in-frame clones alone and lacks a portion of them. Of 100,000 to 150,000 clones listed, roughly 90% are singletons. Sequences were obtained from PBMCs. These receptors originate from a man aged 30 to 45 in good health and CMV-seronegative.

V gene TRBV6-1 combines with J gene TRBJ1-5, with 8 bases lining up with TRBD1. CDR1 and CDR2 (germline): MNHNS, SASEGT. J lost 3 bases, V lost 4 bases, and 5 bases had no gene match. The CDR3 consists of 15 residues. This chain's CDR3 is CASSADRAYNQPQHF. Here the CDR3 DNA reads TGTGCCAGCAGTGCGGACAGGGCTTACAATCAGCCCCAGCATTTT.

This sequence joins TRBV4-2 and TRBJ1-2, with 7 bases lining up with TRBD1. Germline V CDR1 and CDR2: LGHNA, YNFKEQ. The CDR3 has 14 amino acids. V gave up 4 bases and J gave up 6 bases; unmatched junction bases: 8. CDR3: CASSPRPTGDGYTF. CDR3 bases: TGTGCCAGCAGCCCCCGACCCACAGGGGATGGCTACACCTTC.

This chain connects TRBV4-1 to TRBJ2-5, with TRBD1 as a possible D gene (6 bases). V was trimmed by 0 bases and J by 4 bases, leaving 6 bases between them. CDR1 MGHRA and CDR2 YSYEKL come from the germline V gene. The CDR3 sequence is 13 residues long. Here the CDR3 reads CASSQDRGETQYF. The CDR3 DNA sequence: TGCGCCAGCAGCCAAGACAGGGGAGAGACCCAGTACTTC.

J is TRBJ1-1 and V is TRBV12-5; 7 positions agree with TRBD1. The length of the CDR3 is 14 residues. V trimming: 2 bases; J trimming: 5 bases; junction bases outside the gene matches: 5. Germline values: CDR1 LGHNT, CDR2 FRNRAP. CDR3 sequence (DNA): TGTGCTAGTGGTTTGACAGGGGTGGGAACTGAAGCTTTCTTT. As protein: CASGLTGVGTEAFF.

This clone has only one observation. The chain couples TRBV20-1 to TRBJ1-5; D unclear. V lost 1 base and J 11 bases, leaving 9 bases between the germline ends. Germline CDR1 reads DFQATT; CDR2 reads SNEGSKA (reference sequence). The CDR3 is made up of 11 amino acids. CDR3 amino acids: CSARAGEAQHF. The CDR3 nucleotides are TGCAGTGCTAGAGCCGGGGAGGCCCAGCATTTT.

The table lists this clone with a count of one. The rearrangement joins TRBV6-6 to TRBJ2-3, with D possibly TRBD2 on 5 matching bases. The CDR3 sequence is 13 residues long. Between the trimmed V and J ends, which lost 8 bases and 3 bases, there was a span of 12 bases. Germline assignment: CDR1 MNHNY and CDR2 SVGAGI (reference sequence). The CDR3 protein is CASALRGTDTQYF. CDR3 DNA sequence: TGTGCCAGCGCCCTTCGGGGAACAGATACGCAGTATTTT.

The rearrangement uses TRBV30 and TRBJ2-7, with a tentative D call TRBD2 (6 bases). V was cut by 5 bases and J by 3 bases, with 17 bases left in between. In germline, CDR1 is GTSNPN, CDR2 SVGIG (reference sequence). The CDR3 contains 14 residues. CDR3 coding DNA: TGTGCCTGGGTCGAACGGGGGAAATTCTACGAGCAGTACTTC. It translates to CAWVERGKFYEQYF.

The chain couples TRBV5-1 to TRBJ1-3; TRBD1 might be the D (6 bases). The length of the CDR3 is 14 residues. The V gene's germline CDR1 is SGHRS and CDR2 YFSETQ. With 0 bases removed from V and 8 bases from J, the gap between germline ends came to 12 bases. CDR3 nucleotide sequence: TGCGCCAGCAGCTTGGGATTATCAGGGGACACCATATATTTT. This gives the protein CASSLGLSGDTIYF.

This clone appeared a few times. The V gene is TRBV7-9, the J gene TRBJ1-1; D is possibly TRBD1 (5 bases). The V and J ends lost 2 bases and 5 bases respectively, with 12 bases between them. CDR3 size: 14 residues. The germline gives CDR1 SEHNR, CDR2 FQNEAQ (reference sequence). The CDR3 bases are TGTGCCAGCAGCTTATATGAACCAGGGACTGAAGCTTTCTTT. Protein product: CASSLYEPGTEAFF.

The chain links TRBV9 to TRBJ2-1; the match to TRBD2 covers 12 bases. The CDR3 has 16 amino acids. The V gene's germline CDR1 is SGDLS and CDR2 YYNGEE. V lost 7 bases and J lost 8; bases outside the gene matches: 13. CDR3 coding DNA: TGTGCCAGCGGGCACGGGACTAGCGGGCCCCGGGATGAGCAGTTCTTC. Protein: CASGHGTSGPRDEQFF.